These 27 T cell receptor beta chains were sequenced from one sample in a study of regulatory T cells in long-lasting Graves disease. Described time point: persistent/refractory GD, antithyroid drugs over 5 years with positive TRAb. PBMC-derived RNA was used for the TCR library. Arm-PCR with iRepertoire HTBI primers amplified the CDR3 regions for these TCR beta libraries. TCRdb analysed the multiplex PCR reads with MiXCR anew, one entry per CDR3 protein. Of over 300,000 distinct CDR3 sequences in the sample, 15% to 20% were seen once. The source material was peripheral blood mononuclear cells (PBMCs), sampled when the disease was refractory, from a patient treated with antithyroid drugs. The receptor set was obtained from a female donor with Graves disease.

The J gene is TRBJ1-4, the V gene TRBV4-2, with D uncertain. This CDR3 has 15 residues. The V and J ends lost 1 base and 3 bases respectively, with 9 bases between them. Germline V gene data show CDR1 as LGHNA and CDR2 as YNFKEQ. The CDR3 sequence is CASSQVASPNEKLFF. The CDR3 DNA is TGTGCCAGCAGCCAAGTAGCGTCACCTAATGAAAAACTGTTTTTT.

For the CDR3, the DNA is TGCGCCAGCAAGGAGGGAGGGCCTTCCTACAATGAGCAGTTCTTC. Translated, it gives CASKEGGPSYNEQFF. This chain uses TRBV10-2 with TRBJ2-1, with TRBD2 identical over 7 bases. The CDR3 is 15 residues long. V was pared by 7 bases and J by 1 base, with 7 bases of the junction left unmatched. Germline CDR1 is WSHSY and CDR2 is SAAADI.

This clonotype was seen only a few times. This chain uses TRBV19 with TRBJ1-5; D uncertain. CDR1 LNHDA and CDR2 SQIVND come from the germline V gene (reference sequence). With 4 bases removed from V and 6 bases from J, the gap between germline ends came to 16 bases. The CDR3 runs 15 residues. The CDR3 DNA is TGTGCCAGTAGTAGGAGGAAGGAATATGGTCAGCCCCAGCATTTT. Its protein is CASSRRKEYGQPQHF.

This clonotype has at least ten counts. The gene calls are TRBV28 and TRBJ1-1; D is perhaps TRBD1 (5 bases). CDR3 length: 16 residues. Trimming took off 6 bases at V and 0 bases at J, with 17 bases between the two ends. CDR1 and CDR2 from the germline V gene are MDHEN and SYDVKM. The DNA of the CDR3 is TGTGCCAGCAGCCAATACGGGGGGAGGATGAACACTGAAGCTTTCTTT. It encodes CASSQYGGRMNTEAFF.

V usage is TRBV7-9 and J usage is TRBJ1-4, with D possibly TRBD1 on 6 matching bases. The CDR3 length is 17 residues. The ends were cut back, 3 bases at V and 3 bases at J, with 17 bases in the middle. CDR1 SEHNR and CDR2 FQNEAQ come from the germline V gene (reference sequence). The CDR3 protein is CASSLLGGAPANEKLFF. CDR3 DNA sequence: TGTGCCAGCAGCTTGCTCGGGGGGGCCCCAGCTAATGAAAAACTGTTTTTT.

This clonotype was observed at least ten times. The chain uses TRBV5-1 and TRBJ1-2; the D is unclear. Trimming shortened V by 2 bases and J by 8 bases, and 13 bases separated the two germline ends. Germline loops: CDR1 SGHRS, CDR2 YFSETQ. The CDR3 runs to 13 residues. The CDR3 sequence: CASSLDMIRGYTF. The CDR3 coding sequence is TGCGCCAGCAGCTTAGATATGATCCGGGGCTACACCTTC.

This rearrangement joins TRBV12-3 or TRBV12-4 to TRBJ2-7; 13 positions agree with TRBD2. This CDR3 has 14 amino acids. The V and J ends lost 3 bases and 7 bases, in that order; junction bases with no gene match: 3. CDR3 bases: TGTGCCAGCAGTTTTACTAGCGGGAGGGAAGAGCAGTACTTC. Translating gives CASSFTSGREEQYF.

This clonotype was counted many times. The gene calls are TRBV10-2 and TRBJ1-2, with 9 bases identical to TRBD1. V lost 6 bases to trimming and J lost 7 bases; unmatched junction nucleotides: 6. From germline, CDR1 is WSHSY and CDR2 SAAADI. This CDR3 region has 13 residues. CDR3 sequence (DNA): TGCGCCAGCAGCGACAGGGGGATCACTGGCTACACCTTC. This translates into CASSDRGITGYTF.

This sequence joins TRBV4-1 and TRBJ2-3, with TRBD2 identical over 7 bases. CDR1 MGHRA and CDR2 YSYEKL come from the germline V gene. The CDR3 is 16 amino acids. V gave up 1 base and J gave up 2 bases; unmatched junction bases: 6. CDR3 loop: CASSQGRGGATDTQYF. The CDR3 DNA reads as TGCGCCAGCAGCCAAGGGAGGGGAGGGGCCACAGATACGCAGTATTTT.

V and J are TRBV4-1 and TRBJ2-7; 8 bases line up with TRBD2. Germline V gene data show CDR1 as MGHRA and CDR2 as YSYEKL. V shed 0 bases and J 1 base; nucleotides not matched to a gene: 8. This CDR3 is 17 amino acids long. CDR3 coding DNA: TGCGCCAGCAGCCAAGATATAGCGACTAGCGCGTCCTACGAGCAGTACTTC. This sequence encodes CASSQDIATSASYEQYF.

Many counts were recorded for this clonotype. This chain joins TRBV6-1 and TRBJ2-4, with 7 nucleotides matching TRBD1. CDR1 is MNHNS, CDR2 SASEGT, per germline. V lost 2 bases, J lost 0 bases, and 7 bases stayed unmatched. The CDR3 has 17 amino acids. CDR3 amino acids: CASSEYSGQLAKNIQYF. In nucleotides, the CDR3 is TGTGCCAGCAGTGAATACTCGGGACAGCTAGCCAAAAACATTCAGTACTTC.

This chain connects TRBV4-1 to TRBJ1-5; 9 nucleotides agree with TRBD1. The CDR3 covers 15 residues. CDR1 is MGHRA, CDR2 YSYEKL, per germline. V lost 2 bases to trimming and J lost 8 bases; unmatched junction nucleotides: 7. CDR3 nucleotides: TGCGCCAGCAGCCAAAGGCCACAGGGGGCTGAGCCCCAGCATTTT. Translation gives CASSQRPQGAEPQHF.

A note on this clonotype: At one end, the junction sequence differs from germline, possibly due to a read error. V gene TRBV5-5 combines with J gene TRBJ1-1; D possibly corresponds to TRBD1 (6 bases). The CDR3 totals 16 residues. Germline V gene data show CDR1 as SGHKS and CDR2 as YYEKEE (reference sequence). CDR3 DNA sequence: TGTGCCAGCACCTTGGGTCAGGGGAGTACGAACACTGAAGCTTTCTTT. Translation gives CASTLGQGSTNTEAFF.

This clonotype was recorded a few times. The chain joins TRBV6-1 to TRBJ2-3; D may be TRBD2 (5 bases). V lost 6 bases and J 4 bases, leaving 11 bases between the germline ends. Germline values: CDR1 MNHNS, CDR2 SASEGT. CDR3 size: 13 residues. CDR3 DNA: TGTGCCAGCAGGTCAGCGGCCGCAGATACGCAGTATTTT. Translated, it gives CASRSAAADTQYF.

J is TRBJ2-7 and V is TRBV19; 8 positions match TRBD2. The germline CDR1 and CDR2 sequences are LNHDA and SQIVND (reference sequence). After removal of 3 bases from V and 1 base from J, the junction contained 5 bases not matched to a gene. The CDR3 has 15 amino acids. DNA for the CDR3: TGTGCCAGTAGTATTAGCGGGGACGGATCCTACGAGCAGTACTTC. Encoded protein: CASSISGDGSYEQYF.

This clonotype was seen a handful of times. The chain combines TRBV30 with TRBJ2-3, with unresolved D. The CDR3 extends over 14 amino acids. Per germline, CDR1 GTSNPN and CDR2 SVGIG (reference sequence). Trimming cost V 0 bases and J 5 bases, with 12 bases left between them. The DNA of the CDR3 is TGTGCCTGGAGTGTACAGACGGCGATAGATACGCAGTATTTT. The encoded protein is CAWSVQTAIDTQYF.

This clonotype was found a few times. V and J are TRBV30 and TRBJ1-5; 9 positions match TRBD1. The germline CDR1 and CDR2 sequences are GTSNPN and SVGIG (reference sequence). The CDR3 spans 14 residues. The V gene end was trimmed by 5 bases and the J gene end by 7 bases; junction bases not matched to a gene: 9. The CDR3 sequence is CAWQRTGAGQPQHF. For the CDR3, the DNA is TGTGCCTGGCAAAGGACAGGGGCAGGACAGCCCCAGCATTTT.

This clonotype has a count of ten or more. This chain links TRBV20-1 with TRBJ1-1; D possibly corresponds to TRBD1 (6 bases). The ends were cut back, 0 bases at V and 5 bases at J, with 16 bases in the middle. The CDR3 covers 15 residues. Germline V CDR1 and CDR2: DFQATT, SNEGSKA (reference sequence). CDR3 residues: CSARDIRTGLTEAFF. The CDR3 nucleotides read TGCAGTGCTAGAGATATCCGCACAGGGCTTACTGAAGCTTTCTTT.

This clonotype was found many times. The chain joins TRBV11-1 to TRBJ2-5, with TRBD1 as a possible D gene (6 bases). This CDR3 region has 13 residues. V was trimmed by 8 bases and J by 5 bases, leaving 15 bases between them. Germline CDR1 SGHAT, CDR2 FQDESV (reference sequence). The CDR3 DNA reads TGTGCCAGCGGAGGACGCAGGGGCGAGACCCAGTACTTC. It specifies CASGGRRGETQYF.

The chain carries TRBV2 and TRBJ2-1; 12 nucleotides line up with TRBD2. The V and J ends lost 4 bases and 10 bases, in that order; junction bases with no gene match: 5. The CDR3 spans 14 residues. CDR1 is SNHLY, CDR2 FYNNEI, per germline. CDR3 sequence (DNA): TGTGCCAGCAGTGGAGGACTAGCGGGAATGGAGCAGTTCTTC. Its translation is CASSGGLAGMEQFF.

The chain uses TRBV7-9 and TRBJ1-5, with a possible D match to TRBD1 (5 bases). Per germline, CDR1 SEHNR and CDR2 FQNEAQ (reference sequence). With 0 bases removed from V and 0 bases from J, the gap between germline ends came to 9 bases. The CDR3 contains 16 residues. The CDR3 DNA reads TGTGCCAGCAGCTTAGCAGCGGGGCTTAGCAATCAGCCCCAGCATTTT. This codes for CASSLAAGLSNQPQHF.

The chain couples TRBV11-2 to TRBJ2-3; unclear D gene. The CDR3 is 17 amino acids. Trimming pared 2 bases from V and 6 bases from J, leaving 21 bases between. Germline-derived CDR1 and CDR2 are SGHAT and FQNNGV. CDR3: CASSLLISRSQRDTQYF. CDR3 bases: TGTGCCAGCAGCTTATTGATTAGTCGGTCTCAAAGGGATACGCAGTATTTT. Together with reference TRBV11-2 and TRBJ2-3, the CDR3 gives the full variable domain: EAGVAQSPRYKIIEKRQSVAFWCNPISGHATLYWYQQILGQGPKLLIQFQNNGVVDDSQLPKDRFSAERLKGVDSTLKIQPAKLEDSAVYLCASSLLISRSQRDTQYFGPGTRLTVL.

This clonotype was seen only a few times. The chain couples TRBV7-9 to TRBJ2-7, with a tentative D call TRBD1 (6 bases). Germline V CDR1 and CDR2: SEHNR, FQNEAQ (reference sequence). Trimming took 6 bases from V and 5 from J, leaving 14 bases between them. The CDR3 runs 13 residues. In DNA form, the CDR3 reads TGTGCCAGCAGACGGAACAGGGCGGACGAGCAGTACTTC. Translation: CASRRNRADEQYF. The entire variable domain, with the rest obtained from reference TRBV7-9 and TRBJ2-7, is as follows: DTGVSQNPRHKITKRGQNVTFRCDPISEHNRLYWYRQTLGQGPEFLTYFQNEAQLEKSRLLSDRFSAERPKGSFSTLEIQRTEQGDSAMYLCASRRNRADEQYFGPGTRLTVT.

This clonotype was seen many times. The chain employs TRBV12-3 or TRBV12-4 and TRBJ2-7; D may be TRBD2 (5 bases). The CDR3 has 15 amino acids. V was clipped by 1 base and J by 0 bases, with 10 bases between them. The CDR3 DNA is TGTGCCAGCAGTTTAGGTAGCGCGTGCTCCTACGAGCAGTACTTC. The encoded protein is CASSLGSACSYEQYF.

There are many counts of this clonotype. The rearrangement uses TRBV2 and TRBJ1-2, with D perhaps matching TRBD1 (6 bases). Germline assignment: CDR1 SNHLY and CDR2 FYNNEI. This CDR3 is built from 16 residues. Trimming pared 3 bases from V and 0 bases from J, leaving 14 bases between. The chain's CDR3 is CASSDNREAANYGYTF. The CDR3 DNA reads as TGTGCCAGCAGTGACAACAGGGAGGCCGCTAACTATGGCTACACCTTC.

The chain uses TRBV9 and TRBJ1-4; D might be TRBD1 (5 bases). The germline gives CDR1 SGDLS, CDR2 YYNGEE. V gave up 0 bases and J gave up 6 bases, with 12 bases separating them. The CDR3 length is 15 residues. This CDR3 reads CASSVVGGVDEKLFF. In DNA, the CDR3 is TGTGCCAGCAGCGTAGTAGGAGGGGTTGATGAAAAACTGTTTTTT. Together with reference TRBV9 and TRBJ1-4, the CDR3 gives the full variable domain: DSGVTQTPKHLITATGQRVTLRCSPRSGDLSVYWYQQSLDQGLQFLIQYYNGEERAKGNILERFSAQQFPDLHSELNLSSLELGDSALYFCASSVVGGVDEKLFFGSGTQLSVL.

The J gene is TRBJ1-1, the V gene TRBV29-1; D possibly corresponds to TRBD1 (6 bases). V dropped 5 bases and J dropped 0 bases, with 10 bases sitting between them. In germline, CDR1 is SQVTM, CDR2 ANQGSEA. The CDR3 is 13 amino acids. CDR3 in amino acids: CSVRQVLNTEAFF. Here the CDR3 DNA reads TGCAGCGTTCGACAGGTTTTGAACACTGAAGCTTTCTTT.